These 20 T cell receptor beta chains came from one sample sequenced in a study of identical twins. Via MiXCR, TCRdb re-called the 5' RACE reads, giving one row per CDR3 protein. This table has 1.5 million to 2 million distinct CDR3 sequences, roughly 35% appearing once. The specimen sequenced was cord blood. These receptor sequences come from a newborn girl in good health.

This clonotype was recorded only once. Possible read error: a much larger clone is one base away. The rearrangement links TRBV25-1 to TRBJ2-1, with 11 positions matching TRBD2. This CDR3 has 17 residues. Trimming took 2 bases from V and 13 from J; bases not matched to a gene: 16. The germline V gene has CDR1 MGHDK and CDR2 SYGVNS. CDR3 protein: CASSEGLTSGKMETQFF. The DNA for the CDR3 is TGTGCCAGCAGTGAAGGTTTGACTAGCGGGAAGATGGAGACCCAGTTCTTC.

The rearrangement uses TRBV18 and TRBJ2-7, with D perhaps matching TRBD2 (6 bases). V lost 2 bases, J lost 1 base, and 18 bases lay in between. Germline V gene lookup returns CDR1 KGHSH and CDR2 LQKENI. This CDR3 comprises 17 residues. CDR3 coding DNA: TGTGCCAGCTCACCAGCTCCCGGGACTCGAACTTCCTACGAGCAGTACTTC. Residues: CASSPAPGTRTSYEQYF.

This sequence joins TRBV28 and TRBJ1-2; D is unresolved. Germline V gene sequence: CDR1 MDHEN, CDR2 SYDVKM. The CDR3 has 14 amino acids. The V end was cut by 5 bases, the J end by 2 bases, with 12 bases between. Here the CDR3 reads CASSRFRLNYGYTF. The CDR3 DNA reads TGTGCCAGCAGTCGCTTCAGGCTAAACTATGGCTACACCTTC.

About this clonotype: One junction end disagrees with the germline gene, perhaps due to a read error. The chain joins TRBV12-3 or TRBV12-4 to TRBJ2-7; 8 bases align to TRBD2. The CDR3 consists of 13 residues. This CDR3 is CASRSGGAYEQYF. In DNA form, the CDR3 reads TGTGCCAGCAGGAGCGGGGGAGCCTATGAGCAGTACTTC.

The chain is built from TRBV29-1 and TRBJ2-1, with 7 positions matching TRBD2. The ends lost 6 bases at V and 0 bases at J; junction bases unmatched: 8. The CDR3 covers 15 residues. The germline V gene has CDR1 SQVTM and CDR2 ANQGSEA. Written as DNA, the CDR3 is TGCAGCGTGGTACAGACTAGCAGCTCCTACAATGAGCAGTTCTTC. Translated: CSVVQTSSSYNEQFF.

V usage is TRBV6-6 and J usage is TRBJ2-3; D might be TRBD1 (6 bases). V dropped 5 bases and J dropped 3 bases, with 21 bases sitting between them. Germline CDR1 MNHNY, CDR2 SVGAGI (reference sequence). The CDR3 loop spans 17 amino acids. The CDR3 DNA is TGTGCCAGCAGTCGTCCGGGACACCTCCTTGGTACAGATACGCAGTATTTT. Translation: CASSRPGHLLGTDTQYF.

This clonotype was seen a few times. This chain connects TRBV4-1 to TRBJ2-6; no definite D call. The CDR3 totals 18 residues. The V and J ends lost 5 bases and 0 bases respectively, with 17 bases between them. The germline CDR1 and CDR2 sequences are MGHRA and YSYEKL. In nucleotides, the CDR3 is TGCGCCAGCAGCTACCTACAACAAAGGCACTCTGGGGCCAACGTCCTGACTTTC. This codes for CASSYLQQRHSGANVLTF.

This chain joins TRBV20-1 and TRBJ1-6; D is undetermined. The CDR3 contains 11 residues. Looked up from germline, CDR1 is DFQATT and CDR2 is SNEGSKA (reference sequence). V was shortened by 3 bases and J by 13 bases, with 10 bases between the two germline ends. The CDR3 loop reads CSASWGQPLHF. As DNA, the CDR3 is TGCAGTGCTAGCTGGGGTCAGCCCCTCCACTTT.

This clonotype has only a few counts. The J gene is TRBJ2-3, the V gene TRBV15, with D uncertain. V gave up 3 bases and J gave up 10 bases, with 14 bases separating them. From germline, CDR1 is LNHNV and CDR2 YYDKDF (reference sequence). There are 13 residues in the CDR3. The CDR3 nucleotides read TGTGCCACCAGCAGTAAATTTTTAGGACCGCAGTATTTT. Protein product: CATSSKFLGPQYF.

Notes on this clonotype: A junction end diverges from the germline sequence, so it may reflect a read error. The CDR3 loop is CASSWTTGVGNTEAFF. The DNA of the CDR3 is TGCGCCAGCAGCTGGACTACAGGGGTTGGGAACACGGAAGCTTTCTTT. The chain links TRBV5-1 to TRBJ1-1, with 7 bases aligning to TRBD1. The CDR3 loop spans 16 amino acids. The germline gives CDR1 SGHRS, CDR2 YFSETQ.

This clonotype was found many times. This chain uses TRBV29-1 with TRBJ2-7; possibly TRBD1 or TRBD2 for D (6 bases each). CDR3 length equals 12 residues. The germline gives CDR1 SQVTM, CDR2 ANQGSEA. V was pared by 5 bases and J by 6 bases, with 14 bases between. In DNA, the CDR3 is TGCAGCGTTTATGGTCGGGGGCGCGAGCAGTACTTC. This gives the protein CSVYGRGREQYF.

This clonotype was observed a handful of times. The chain has TRBV12-3 or TRBV12-4 and TRBJ2-7, with D unclear. The CDR3 runs to 13 residues. With 5 bases removed from V and 3 bases from J, the gap between germline ends came to 11 bases. CDR3: CASSTRIHYEQYF. CDR3 DNA sequence: TGTGCCAGCAGTACCAGGATCCACTACGAGCAGTACTTC.

The table lists this clonotype with many counts. This chain joins TRBV29-1 and TRBJ2-7; perhaps TRBD1 as D (6 bases). V was cut by 5 bases and J by 5 bases, with 16 bases left in between. The length of the CDR3 is 13 residues. Germline V gene data show CDR1 as SQVTM and CDR2 as ANQGSEA. The CDR3 loop reads CSVRTAPDDEQYF. The CDR3 DNA reads as TGCAGCGTTCGGACAGCCCCGGACGACGAGCAGTACTTC.

The genes are TRBV7-2 and TRBJ1-2; D gene uncertain. Germline CDR1 SGHTA, CDR2 FQGNSA. This CDR3 spans 15 amino acids. Between the trimmed V and J ends, which lost 0 bases and 4 bases, there was a span of 12 bases. The CDR3 sequence: CASSLADPGSYGYTF. The CDR3 DNA reads as TGTGCCAGCAGCTTAGCGGACCCGGGTTCCTATGGCTACACCTTC.

The chain combines TRBV7-9 with TRBJ1-1, with D possibly TRBD1 on 6 matching bases. The CDR3 totals 13 residues. CDR1 and CDR2 from the germline V gene are SEHNR and FQNEAQ (reference sequence). The V end was cut by 3 bases, the J end by 9 bases, with 14 bases between. The chain's CDR3 is CASSLEIGQKAFF. The CDR3 DNA is TGTGCCAGCAGCTTGGAAATTGGACAGAAAGCTTTCTTT.

This clonotype appeared a few times. The J gene is TRBJ2-7, the V gene TRBV20-1; possibly TRBD2 for D (5 bases). The CDR3 consists of 14 residues. Trimming stripped 5 bases from V and 2 bases from J, with 16 bases between. Looked up from germline, CDR1 is DFQATT and CDR2 is SNEGSKA (reference sequence). Here the CDR3 reads CSAEPRGHTYEQYF. DNA for the CDR3: TGCAGTGCTGAACCTCGGGGTCATACCTACGAGCAGTACTTC.

The rearrangement joins TRBV19 to TRBJ1-5, with D perhaps matching TRBD1 (5 bases). Germline V lookup: CDR1 LNHDA, CDR2 SQIVND (reference sequence). This CDR3 contains 14 residues. Between the trimmed V and J ends, which lost 7 bases and 2 bases, there was a span of 12 bases. The CDR3 nucleotides read TGTGCCAGTAAGGTCAGGGACGGCAATCAGCCCCAGCATTTT. This gives the protein CASKVRDGNQPQHF.

This clonotype was seen only a few times. V is TRBV7-2 and J is TRBJ2-4; TRBD2 agrees at 11 bases. The CDR3 length is 18 residues. The germline CDR1 and CDR2 sequences are SGHTA and FQGNSA. V lost 6 bases, J lost 0 bases, and 10 bases stayed unmatched. The CDR3 coding sequence is TGTGCCAGCAGGCTTGCTACAGGGACTAGCGGAGCCAAAAACATTCAGTACTTC. Translation gives CASRLATGTSGAKNIQYF.

In this sample, this clonotype turned up a few times. The rearrangement uses TRBV11-2 and TRBJ2-7; D is ambiguous. CDR3 length equals 14 residues. Trimming cost V 1 base and J 2 bases, with 9 bases left between them. CDR1 is SGHAT, CDR2 FQNNGV, per germline. The CDR3: CASSLVTETYEQYF. The DNA of the CDR3 is TGTGCCAGCAGCTTAGTCACAGAGACCTACGAGCAGTACTTC.

This clonotype was recorded once. This chain links TRBV10-3 with TRBJ1-4; D is uncertain. There are 14 residues in the CDR3. Germline CDR1 and CDR2: ENHRY and SYGVKD. Between the trimmed V and J ends, which lost 4 bases and 7 bases, there was a span of 13 bases. CDR3 sequence reads: CAISGTGKGEKLFF. CDR3 coding DNA: TGTGCCATCAGTGGAACCGGAAAGGGTGAAAAACTGTTTTTT.